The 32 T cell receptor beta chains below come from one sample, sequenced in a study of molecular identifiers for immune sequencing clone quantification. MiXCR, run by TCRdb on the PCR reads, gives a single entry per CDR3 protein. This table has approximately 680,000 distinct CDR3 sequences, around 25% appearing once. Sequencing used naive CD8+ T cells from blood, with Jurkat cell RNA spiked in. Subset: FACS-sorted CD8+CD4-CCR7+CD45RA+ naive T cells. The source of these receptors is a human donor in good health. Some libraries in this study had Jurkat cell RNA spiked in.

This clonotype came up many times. This chain's CDR3 is CASSQDSRSNTEAFF. In nucleotides, the CDR3 is TGCGCCAGCAGCCAAGATAGCCGCTCGAACACTGAAGCTTTCTTT. This sequence joins TRBV4-3 and TRBJ1-1; D remains unclear. The CDR3 spans 15 residues. Germline assignment: CDR1 LGHNA and CDR2 YSLEER. V was clipped by 0 bases and J by 1 base, with 9 bases between them.

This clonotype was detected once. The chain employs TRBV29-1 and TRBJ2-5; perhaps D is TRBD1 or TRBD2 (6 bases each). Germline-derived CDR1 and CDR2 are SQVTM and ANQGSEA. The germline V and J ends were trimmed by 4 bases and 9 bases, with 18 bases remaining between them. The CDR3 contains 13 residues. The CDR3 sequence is CSVVLGARESQYF. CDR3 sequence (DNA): TGCAGCGTTGTTTTGGGGGCCCGGGAGTCCCAGTACTTC. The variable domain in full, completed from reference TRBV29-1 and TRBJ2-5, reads SAVISQKPSRDICQRGTSLTIQCQVDSQVTMMFWYRQQPGQSLTLIATANQGSEATYESGFVIDKFPISRPNLTFSTLTVSNMSPEDSSIYLCSVVLGARESQYFGPGTRLLVL.

CDR3 in amino acids: CASSLDIGQSTDTQYF. The DNA of the CDR3 is TGTGCCAGTAGTCTGGACATCGGACAGAGCACAGATACGCAGTATTTT. V usage is TRBV19 and J usage is TRBJ2-3; D is perhaps TRBD1 (6 bases). CDR1 is LNHDA and CDR2 is SQIVND in the germline V gene (reference sequence). V was pared by 5 bases and J by 0 bases, with 15 bases between. CDR3 length equals 16 residues.

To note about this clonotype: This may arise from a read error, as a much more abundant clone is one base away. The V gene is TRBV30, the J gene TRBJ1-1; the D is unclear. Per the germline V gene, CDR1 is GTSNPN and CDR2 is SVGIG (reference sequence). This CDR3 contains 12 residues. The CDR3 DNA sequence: TGTGCCTGGGCTACAGCGAACACTGAAGCTCTCTTT. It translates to CAWATANTEALF.

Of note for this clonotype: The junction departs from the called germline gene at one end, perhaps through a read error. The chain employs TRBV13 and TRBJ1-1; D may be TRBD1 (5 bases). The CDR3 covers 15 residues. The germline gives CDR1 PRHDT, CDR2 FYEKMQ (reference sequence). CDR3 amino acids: CASNLDEGRDTEAFF. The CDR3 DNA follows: TGTGCCAGCAACTTAGATGAGGGGCGGGACACTGAAGCTTTCTTT.

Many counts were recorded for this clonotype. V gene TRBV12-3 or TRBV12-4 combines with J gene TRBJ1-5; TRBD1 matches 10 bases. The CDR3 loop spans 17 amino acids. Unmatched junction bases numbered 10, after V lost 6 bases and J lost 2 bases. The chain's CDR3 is CASSASTGGFGNQPQHF. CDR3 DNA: TGTGCCAGCAGCGCATCGACAGGGGGCTTCGGCAATCAGCCCCAGCATTTT.

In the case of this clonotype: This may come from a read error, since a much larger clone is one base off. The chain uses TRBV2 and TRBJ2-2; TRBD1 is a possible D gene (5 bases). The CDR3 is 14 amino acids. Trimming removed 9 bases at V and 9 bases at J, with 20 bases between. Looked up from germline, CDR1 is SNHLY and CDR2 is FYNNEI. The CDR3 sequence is CARTRSDSTRELFF. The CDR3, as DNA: TGTGCCAGAACCAGATCCGACAGTACCAGGGAGCTGTTTTTT.

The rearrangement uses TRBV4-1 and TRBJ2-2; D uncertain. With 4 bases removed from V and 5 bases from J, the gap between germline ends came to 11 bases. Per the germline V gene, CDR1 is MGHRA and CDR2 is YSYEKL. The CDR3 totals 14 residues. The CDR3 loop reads CASSLDPWTGELFF. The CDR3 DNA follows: TGCGCCAGCAGCCTCGACCCGTGGACCGGGGAGCTGTTTTTT.

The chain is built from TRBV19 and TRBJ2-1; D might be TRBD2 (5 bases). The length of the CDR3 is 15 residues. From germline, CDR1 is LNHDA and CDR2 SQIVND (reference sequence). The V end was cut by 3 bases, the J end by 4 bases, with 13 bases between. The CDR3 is CASSMIGSRYNEQFF. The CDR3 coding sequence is TGTGCCAGTAGTATGATAGGGAGTAGATACAATGAGCAGTTCTTC.

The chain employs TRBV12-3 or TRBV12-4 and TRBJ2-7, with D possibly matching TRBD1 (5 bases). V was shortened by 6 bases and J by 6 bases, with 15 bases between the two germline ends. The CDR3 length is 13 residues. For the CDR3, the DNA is TGTGCCAGCAGGCCCGTAGGGGCACCCGAGCAGTACTTC. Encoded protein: CASRPVGAPEQYF.

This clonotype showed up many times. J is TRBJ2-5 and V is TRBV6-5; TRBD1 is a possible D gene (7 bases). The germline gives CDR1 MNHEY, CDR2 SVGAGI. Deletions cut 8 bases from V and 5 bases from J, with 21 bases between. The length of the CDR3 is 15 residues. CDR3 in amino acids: CASSQGELRGETQYF. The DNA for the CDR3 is TGTGCCAGCTCTCAGGGGGAACTCCGGGGGGAGACCCAGTACTTC.

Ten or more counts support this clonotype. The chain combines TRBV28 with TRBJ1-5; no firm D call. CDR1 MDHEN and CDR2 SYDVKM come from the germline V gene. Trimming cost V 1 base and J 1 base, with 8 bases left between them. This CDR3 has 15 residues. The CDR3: CASSLSKISNQPQHF. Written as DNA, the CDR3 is TGTGCCAGCAGTTTATCAAAGATAAGCAATCAGCCCCAGCATTTT. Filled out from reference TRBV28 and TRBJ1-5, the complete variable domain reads DVKVTQSSRYLVKRTGEKVFLECVQDMDHENMFWYRQDPGLGLRLIYFSYDVKMKEKGDIPEGYSVSREKKERFSLILESASTNQTSMYLCASSLSKISNQPQHFGDGTRLSIL.

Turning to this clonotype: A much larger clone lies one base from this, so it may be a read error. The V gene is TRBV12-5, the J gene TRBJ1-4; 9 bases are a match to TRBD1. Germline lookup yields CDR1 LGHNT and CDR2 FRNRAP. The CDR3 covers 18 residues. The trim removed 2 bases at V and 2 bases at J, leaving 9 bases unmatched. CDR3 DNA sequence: TGTGCTAGTGGTTTGCCCGGACAGGGGAGGGAGACTAATGAAAAACTGTTTTTT. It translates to CASGLPGQGRETNEKLFF.

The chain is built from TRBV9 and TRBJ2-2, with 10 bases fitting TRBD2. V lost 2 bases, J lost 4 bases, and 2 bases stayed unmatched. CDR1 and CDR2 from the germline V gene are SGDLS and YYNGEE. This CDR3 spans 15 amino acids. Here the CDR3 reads CASSVLAGGTGELFF. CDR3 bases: TGTGCCAGCAGCGTCTTAGCGGGAGGCACCGGGGAGCTGTTTTTT.

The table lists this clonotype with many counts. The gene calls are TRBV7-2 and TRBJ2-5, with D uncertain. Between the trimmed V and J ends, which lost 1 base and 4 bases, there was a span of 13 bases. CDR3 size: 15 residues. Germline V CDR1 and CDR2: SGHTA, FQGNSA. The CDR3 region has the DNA TGTGCCAGCAGCTTAGATCTCAGCTCCGGAGAGACCCAGTACTTC. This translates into CASSLDLSSGETQYF.

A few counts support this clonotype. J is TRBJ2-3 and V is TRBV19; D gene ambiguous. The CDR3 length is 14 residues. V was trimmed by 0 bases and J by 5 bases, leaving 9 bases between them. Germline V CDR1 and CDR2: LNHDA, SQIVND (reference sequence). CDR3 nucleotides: TGTGCCAGTAGTATAGATGTAGTTGGAGATACGCAGTATTTT. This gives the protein CASSIDVVGDTQYF.

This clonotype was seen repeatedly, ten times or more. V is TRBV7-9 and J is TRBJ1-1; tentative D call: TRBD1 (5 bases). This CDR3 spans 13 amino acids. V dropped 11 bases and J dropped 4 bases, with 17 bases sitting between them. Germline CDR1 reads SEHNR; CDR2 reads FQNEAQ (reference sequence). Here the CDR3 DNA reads TGTGCCTCTGAAGGGGAGTTAGGCACTGAAGCTTTCTTT. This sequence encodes CASEGELGTEAFF. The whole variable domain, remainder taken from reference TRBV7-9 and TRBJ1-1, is DTGVSQNPRHKITKRGQNVTFRCDPISEHNRLYWYRQTLGQGPEFLTYFQNEAQLEKSRLLSDRFSAERPKGSFSTLEIQRTEQGDSAMYLCASEGELGTEAFFGQGTRLTVV.

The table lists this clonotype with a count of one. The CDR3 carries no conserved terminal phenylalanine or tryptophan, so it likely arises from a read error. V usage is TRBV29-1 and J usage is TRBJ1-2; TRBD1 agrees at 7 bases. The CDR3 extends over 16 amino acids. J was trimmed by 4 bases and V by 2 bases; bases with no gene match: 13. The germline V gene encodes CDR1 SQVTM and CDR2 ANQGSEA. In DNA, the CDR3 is TGCAGCGTTGAATCTGGCAGGGGGTGGTTGGGCTATGGCTACACCTTA. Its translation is CSVESGRGWLGYGYTL.

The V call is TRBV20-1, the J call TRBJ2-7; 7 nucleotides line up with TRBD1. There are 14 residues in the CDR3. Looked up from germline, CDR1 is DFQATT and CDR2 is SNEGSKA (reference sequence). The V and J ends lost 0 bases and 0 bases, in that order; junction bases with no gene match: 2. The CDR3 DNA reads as TGCAGTGCTAGAGAAGGGGACAGCTCCTACGAGCAGTACTTC. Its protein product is CSAREGDSSYEQYF.

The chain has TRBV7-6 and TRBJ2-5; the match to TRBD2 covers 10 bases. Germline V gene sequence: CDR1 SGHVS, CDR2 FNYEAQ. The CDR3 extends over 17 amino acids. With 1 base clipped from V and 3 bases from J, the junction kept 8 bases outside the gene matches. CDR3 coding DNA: TGTGCCAGCAGCTTAGTCTTAGCGGGGGGTTTGGAAGAGACCCAGTACTTC. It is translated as CASSLVLAGGLEETQYF.

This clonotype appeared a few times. The CDR3 coding sequence is TGTGCCAGTAGTGAATGGACAGGAGAAGTTTTCACCGGGGAGCTGTTTTTT. It translates to CASSEWTGEVFTGELFF. V is TRBV19 and J is TRBJ2-2; 7 bases are a match to TRBD1. Germline CDR1 and CDR2: LNHDA and SQIVND (reference sequence). This CDR3 region has 17 residues. V shed 5 bases, J shed 4 bases, and the junction held 13 bases outside the gene matches.

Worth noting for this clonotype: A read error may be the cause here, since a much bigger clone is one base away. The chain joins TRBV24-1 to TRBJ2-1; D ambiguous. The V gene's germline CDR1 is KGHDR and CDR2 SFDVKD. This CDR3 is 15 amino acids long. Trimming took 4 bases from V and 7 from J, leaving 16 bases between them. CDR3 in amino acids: CATSDVDRNSNEQFF. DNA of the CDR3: TGTGCCACCAGTGACGTTGACCGGAATAGTAATGAGCAGTTCTTC.

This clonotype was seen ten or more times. The CDR3 is CSVTTAGEQYF. DNA for the CDR3: TGCAGCGTTACAACAGCGGGAGAGCAGTACTTC. This rearrangement joins TRBV29-1 to TRBJ2-7, with 7 bases identical to TRBD2. Germline CDR1 SQVTM, CDR2 ANQGSEA. Trimming took 5 bases from V and 7 from J; bases not matched to a gene: 5. CDR3 size: 11 residues.

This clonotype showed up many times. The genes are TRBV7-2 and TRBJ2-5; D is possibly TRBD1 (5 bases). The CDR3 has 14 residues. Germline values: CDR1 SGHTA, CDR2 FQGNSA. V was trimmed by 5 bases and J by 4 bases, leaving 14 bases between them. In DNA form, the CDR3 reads TGTGCCAGCAGCGTTACAGGTTCCCGAGAGACCCAGTACTTC. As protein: CASSVTGSRETQYF.

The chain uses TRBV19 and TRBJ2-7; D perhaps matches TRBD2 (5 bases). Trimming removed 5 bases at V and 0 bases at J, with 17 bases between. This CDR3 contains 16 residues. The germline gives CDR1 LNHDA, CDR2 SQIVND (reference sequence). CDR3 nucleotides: TGTGCCAGTAGTCAACGGCTCGGGGTGGCCTCCTACGAGCAGTACTTC. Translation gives CASSQRLGVASYEQYF.

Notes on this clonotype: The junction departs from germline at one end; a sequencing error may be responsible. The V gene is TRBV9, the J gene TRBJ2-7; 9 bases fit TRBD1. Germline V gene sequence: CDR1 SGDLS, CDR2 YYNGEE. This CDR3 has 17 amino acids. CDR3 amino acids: CASSEAAMGQGKYEQHF. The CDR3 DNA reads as TGTGCCAGCAGCGAGGCCGCAATGGGACAGGGTAAATACGAGCAGCACTTC.

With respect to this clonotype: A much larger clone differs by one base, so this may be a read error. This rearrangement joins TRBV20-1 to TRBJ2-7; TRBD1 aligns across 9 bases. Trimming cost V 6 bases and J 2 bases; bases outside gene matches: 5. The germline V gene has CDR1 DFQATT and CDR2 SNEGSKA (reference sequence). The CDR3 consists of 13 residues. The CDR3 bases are TGCAGTGCAAAGGACAGGGGAACCTACGAGCAGTACTTC. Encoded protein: CSAKDRGTYEQYF.

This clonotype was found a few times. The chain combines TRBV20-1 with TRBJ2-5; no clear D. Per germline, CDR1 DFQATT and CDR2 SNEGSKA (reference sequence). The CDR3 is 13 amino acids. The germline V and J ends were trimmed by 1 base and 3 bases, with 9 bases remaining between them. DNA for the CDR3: TGCAGTGCTAGAGTAAGGCTAGAAGAGACCCAGTACTTC. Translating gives CSARVRLEETQYF.

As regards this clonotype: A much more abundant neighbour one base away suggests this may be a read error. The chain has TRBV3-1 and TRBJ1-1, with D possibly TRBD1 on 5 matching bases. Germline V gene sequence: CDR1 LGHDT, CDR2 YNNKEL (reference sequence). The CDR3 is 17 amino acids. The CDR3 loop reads CASSQDLGEGTNAEAFF. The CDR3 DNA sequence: TGTGCCAGCAGCCAAGATCTTGGGGAGGGGACGAACGCTGAAGCTTTCTTT.

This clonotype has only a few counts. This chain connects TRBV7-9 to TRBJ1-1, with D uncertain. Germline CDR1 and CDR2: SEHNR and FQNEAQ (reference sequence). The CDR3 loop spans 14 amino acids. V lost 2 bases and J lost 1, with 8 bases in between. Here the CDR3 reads CASSLRPENTEAFF. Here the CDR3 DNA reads TGTGCCAGCAGCTTACGGCCAGAGAACACTGAAGCTTTCTTT.

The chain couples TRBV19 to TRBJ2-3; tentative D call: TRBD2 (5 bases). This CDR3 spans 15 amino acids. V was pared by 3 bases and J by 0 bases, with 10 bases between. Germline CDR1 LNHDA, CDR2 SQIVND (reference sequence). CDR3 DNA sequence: TGTGCCAGTAGTATTGTTAGCGCTAGCACAGATACGCAGTATTTT. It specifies CASSIVSASTDTQYF.

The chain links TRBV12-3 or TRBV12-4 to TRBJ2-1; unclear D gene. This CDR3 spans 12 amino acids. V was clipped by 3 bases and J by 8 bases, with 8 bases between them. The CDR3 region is CASSFSFHEQFF. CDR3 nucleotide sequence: TGTGCCAGCAGTTTTAGTTTTCATGAGCAGTTCTTC.